This T cell receptor (beta chain) was sequenced during a study of blood T cell repertoires in COVID-19 (dated by TCRdb to the early 2020s). Context from the whole study: Samples covering the acute and convalescent phases of COVID-19 were provided by collaborators in the United States, Italy and Spain. Deeply sampled blood TCRbeta repertoires from subjects exposed to, actively infected with, or recovered from COVID-19 were included in the dataset. The prospective study material was composed of cDNA or gDNA derived from T cells, B-cell-depleted T cells, or PBMCs. Where available, HLA class I and class II types were obtained from metadata supplied by the sample provider rather than from assay-based typing. A freely available public database, intended as a resource for researchers studying the immune response to SARS-CoV-2, is where the repertoires were released. Sample metadata almost always included a de-identified subject ID, COVID-19 status, age in years and sex. Samples came from the ongoing ImmuneRACE study (first 160 participants) plus 1,254 subjects from 6 global collaborators. The paper as a whole reports these results and caveats: The quantity of clinical and demographic metadata differed by source and by participant and was supplied without curation.

V is cut back by 4 bases and J by 11 bases, with 8 bases in the junction unmatched. The CDR3 spans 12 residues, from the cysteine through the phenylalanine. The kept DNA is CDR3 alone, 36 bases in frame from the first base. Reading the germline V gene (reference sequence) gives CDR1 SGHNT and CDR2 YYREEE. As to this clone: This receptor's antigen is unknown. It has no much larger one-base neighbor in the sample; base qualities were not kept.

In the prospective study, participants were about 18 to 89 years old, resided in about two dozen geographic areas of the United States, and were enrolled through a virtual design. To assign participants to cohorts, the prospective study relied on clinical history that participants themselves reported in a screening survey and a study questionnaire. For ImmuneRACE Cohort 3, a participant was defined as recovered based on two consecutive negative NP/OP PCR tests, clearance by a healthcare professional, or resolution of symptoms. In the prospective study, mobile phlebotomists collected whole blood, serum and a nasopharyngeal or oropharyngeal swab from each participant. Prospective study participants could optionally give additional blood draws and questionnaires over an approximately 2-month period. Prospective study blood samples were shipped either frozen or at room temperature before DNA extraction.

TCRbeta CDR3 regions were amplified from genomic DNA by means of the immunoSEQ Assay, a bias-controlled multiplex PCR. The original pipeline was this. The number of nucleated cells in each sample was estimated by amplification of reference gene primers within the assay. To quantify the absolute abundance of each unique TCRbeta CDR3 rearrangement, sequence reads were collapsed and filtered. For each sample, productive Simpson clonality was calculated as the square root of Simpson's diversity index over productive rearrangements. This immuneACCESS table, as held by TCRdb, lists in-frame sequences with V and J called but not all clones. Of the missing ones, under half trace to an unresolved V gene in checked studies; the others have no known cause. V and J calls and clone size follow that table, whereas D and trimming were derived from the DNA. Here the sample has about 170,000 clones; about 88% occur a single time. Around 0.77% of the sample comes from the top ten.

This receptor was taken from a woman between 18 and 29 years old who had recovered from COVID-19. Rearrangement joined TRBV5-4 to TRBJ1-1; TRBD1 fits 7 bases in the junction. Sequencing was carried out using PBMCs or T cells enriched from blood (not recorded which). The CDR3 here reads CASSTNRGLAFF. Read as DNA, the sequence is TGTGCCAGCAGCACAAACAGGGGCCTGGCTTTCTTT.